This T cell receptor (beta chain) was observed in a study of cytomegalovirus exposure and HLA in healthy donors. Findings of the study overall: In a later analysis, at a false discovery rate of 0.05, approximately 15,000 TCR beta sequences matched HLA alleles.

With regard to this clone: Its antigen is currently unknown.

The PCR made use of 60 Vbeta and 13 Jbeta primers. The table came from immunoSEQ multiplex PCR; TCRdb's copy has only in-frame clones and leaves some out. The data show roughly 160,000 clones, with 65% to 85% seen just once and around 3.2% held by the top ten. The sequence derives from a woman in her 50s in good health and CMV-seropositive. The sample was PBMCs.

The CDR3 nucleotides read TGTGCCAGTAGTCTCCACCCCGGGACTTTGGCCTACGAGCAGTACTTC. Its protein is CASSLHPGTLAYEQYF. The chain employs TRBV19 and TRBJ2-7; D is possibly TRBD2 (6 bases). Germline V gene sequence: CDR1 LNHDA, CDR2 SQIVND (reference sequence). The ends were cut back, 5 bases at V and 2 bases at J, with 19 bases in the middle. CDR3 length: 16 amino acids.